This TCR beta chain was identified during a study of T cells after yellow fever vaccination. Overall study context: Where fractions had low cell numbers, libraries were prepared from them with the SMART-Seq v4 Ultra Low Input RNA kit.

The germline gives CDR1 SGHRS, CDR2 YFSETQ. The CDR3 spans 16 residues. V was trimmed by 0 bases and J by 2 bases, leaving 13 bases between them. This clonotype was observed at least ten times. No antigen is known for it. Points from the study as a whole: Post-booster repertoires again held most primary-vaccination clones (just under 97% CD4, roughly 88% CD8). A weaker but faster secondary response was observed, peaking on day 5 versus 15.

MiXCR, run by TCRdb on the 5' RACE reads, gives a single entry per CDR3 protein. The repertoire includes 300,000 or so distinct CDR3 sequences, 3% to 4.5% of them detected once, and around 24% sits in the top ten. The chain combines TRBV5-1 with TRBJ2-3; the D gene is possibly TRBD1 (5 bases). This receptor was taken from a young man who received the YFV17D yellow fever vaccine. The sequences come from PBMCs, collected 5 days after the yellow fever booster vaccination. The CDR3 DNA reads as TGCGCCAGCAGCTTGGCCCGGACACTCGACACAGATACGCAGTATTTT. As protein: CASSLARTLDTDTQYF.